This TCR beta chain is from a study of blood T cell repertoires in COVID-19. Overall study context: COVID-19 samples collected from the United States, Italy and Spain covered acute and convalescent phases. The cDNA or gDNA used as material had been derived from T cells, B-cell-depleted T cells, or PBMCs.

TCRdb's table, derived via immunoSEQ multiplex PCR, lists solely in-frame clones and lacks some. The sample carries almost 400,000 clones, over 75% recorded once. The cohort comprised adults aged about 18 to 100 years residing in about 25 US areas. Each participant's cohort was designated according to participant-reported clinical history. After removal of 5 bases from V and 3 bases from J, the junction contained 5 bases not matched to a gene. Per the germline V gene, CDR1 is LNHDA and CDR2 is SQIVND (reference sequence). There are 15 residues in the CDR3. The chain has TRBV19 and TRBJ1-5, with 9 bases that match TRBD1. Sample: PBMCs or T cells enriched from blood (not recorded which). This receptor was taken from a woman in her 30s with acute COVID-19. The CDR3 protein is CASSPGTGFNQPQHF. In DNA, the CDR3 is TGTGCCAGTAGTCCCGGGACAGGGTTCAATCAGCCCCAGCATTTT.